The next 29 T cell receptor beta chains were all read from a single sample in a study of OX40 agonist ivuxolimab in advanced cancers. Data came from immunoSEQ multiplex PCR; TCRdb stores just in-frame clones and leaves some out. Of 70,000 or so clones listed, nearly 90% are singletons. Material: CD4+ or CD8+ T cells sorted from blood, obtained in a trial of the OX40 agonist ivuxolimab. All receptors derive from an adult with an advanced solid tumor such as melanoma, head and neck, liver or kidney cancer.

DNA for the CDR3: TGTGCCAGCAGATCCCTGAGGCTGGGATCCGGAAACACCATATATTTT. This codes for CASRSLRLGSGNTIYF. The rearrangement uses TRBV7-2 and TRBJ1-3; D unresolved. Per germline, CDR1 SGHTA and CDR2 FQGNSA. This CDR3 is 16 amino acids long. V lost 6 bases and J lost 4, with 19 bases in between.

This chain uses TRBV7-3 with TRBJ1-1; D gene uncertain. The CDR3 runs to 13 residues. CDR1 and CDR2 (germline): SGHTA, FQGTGA. The V end was cut by 5 bases, the J end by 4 bases, with 11 bases between. The CDR3 nucleotides read TGTGCCAGCAGCGTCAGTCGGTTCACTGAAGCTTTCTTT. Protein: CASSVSRFTEAFF.

This clone was counted a few times. The chain has TRBV19 and TRBJ1-1, with D tentatively TRBD1 (6 bases). The CDR3 loop spans 15 amino acids. Trimming took off 6 bases at V and 1 base at J, with 15 bases between the two ends. Per germline, CDR1 LNHDA and CDR2 SQIVND (reference sequence). DNA of the CDR3: TGTGCCAGTAGATCGGGGGCGGGATGGAACACTGAAGCTTTCTTT. This gives the protein CASRSGAGWNTEAFF. The whole variable domain, filled in from reference TRBV19 and TRBJ1-1, reads DGGITQSPKYLFRKEGQNVTLSCEQNLNHDAMYWYRQDPGQGLRLIYYSQIVNDFQKGDIAEGYSVSREKKESFPLTVTSAQKNPTAFYLCASRSGAGWNTEAFFGQGTRLTVV.

The rearrangement uses TRBV19 and TRBJ1-5, with TRBD1 matching 9 bases. The CDR3 runs 17 residues. Germline V gene lookup returns CDR1 LNHDA and CDR2 SQIVND (reference sequence). Germline trimming cut 7 bases from V and 2 bases from J; bases unmatched to any gene: 12. For the CDR3, the DNA is TGTGCCAGTACCGAGGGGACAGGGAGGTTGGGCAATCAGCCCCAGCATTTT. It codes for CASTEGTGRLGNQPQHF.

V usage is TRBV11-2 and J usage is TRBJ2-1; unclear D gene. The CDR3 totals 11 residues. Germline V gives CDR1 SGHAT, CDR2 FQNNGV. Trimming removed 8 bases at V and 14 bases at J, with 16 bases between. CDR3 DNA: TGTGCCAGCTCACAAGCCTACAAGAAGTTCTTC. It codes for CASSQAYKKFF.

The chain joins TRBV14 to TRBJ2-6, with 9 bases matching TRBD2. Germline assignment: CDR1 SGHDN and CDR2 FVKESK. The CDR3 spans 16 residues. The V segment lost 3 bases and the J segment 5 bases; nucleotides outside the gene matches: 5. CDR3 amino acids: CASSQREGLWANVLTF. DNA for the CDR3: TGTGCCAGCAGCCAGCGGGAGGGGCTCTGGGCCAACGTCCTGACTTTC.

This clone was detected only once. This sequence joins TRBV11-1 and TRBJ2-1; perhaps TRBD1 as D (5 bases). Looked up from germline, CDR1 is SGHAT and CDR2 is FQDESV (reference sequence). Between the trimmed V and J ends, which lost 1 base and 2 bases, there was a span of 9 bases. CDR3 length equals 15 residues. The CDR3 DNA is TGTGCCAGCAGCTTAGTGCCAGGGCCCTACAATGAGCAGTTCTTC. Protein: CASSLVPGPYNEQFF.

V is TRBV5-5 and J is TRBJ1-1; D is uncertain. Germline V CDR1 and CDR2: SGHKS, YYEKEE (reference sequence). Trimming shortened V by 0 bases and J by 4 bases, and 7 bases separated the two germline ends. The CDR3 runs to 13 residues. CDR3 residues: CASSLAVVTEAFF. CDR3 DNA sequence: TGTGCCAGCAGCTTGGCCGTGGTCACTGAAGCTTTCTTT.

The chain has TRBV6-5 and TRBJ1-4; no reliable D call. Between the trimmed V and J ends, which lost 2 bases and 8 bases, there was a span of 12 bases. From germline, CDR1 is MNHEY and CDR2 SVGAGI. The CDR3 consists of 14 residues. Written as DNA, the CDR3 is TGTGCCAGCAGTTACATGAGGGTTGGGGAAAAACTGTTTTTT. As protein: CASSYMRVGEKLFF.

This clone was observed once. V and J are TRBV6-1 and TRBJ1-1; 7 bases map to TRBD1. Germline lookup yields CDR1 MNHNS and CDR2 SASEGT. The trim removed 6 bases at V and 7 bases at J, leaving 5 bases unmatched. The CDR3 length is 12 residues. CDR3 nucleotide sequence: TGTGCCAGCAGACCTACAGGGGTTGAAGCTTTCTTT. This codes for CASRPTGVEAFF.

The chain has TRBV4-3 and TRBJ1-1; D call uncertain. The CDR3 covers 16 residues. Trimming cost V 1 base and J 1 base, with 13 bases left between them. Germline V CDR1 and CDR2: LGHNA, YSLEER. The DNA for the CDR3 is TGCGCCAGCAGCCAAGTCGGTTCCAGGCAGAACACTGAAGCTTTCTTT. It codes for CASSQVGSRQNTEAFF.

This clone was picked up one time. This chain uses TRBV27 with TRBJ2-7; 12 nucleotides match TRBD2. Losses at the gene ends were 5 bases for V and 4 bases for J; bases not matched to a gene: 3. The CDR3 consists of 14 residues. CDR1 is MNHEY and CDR2 is SMNVEV in the germline V gene (reference sequence). The CDR3 nucleotides are TGTGCCAGCAGTCGACTAGCGGGGGCTTACGAGCAGTACTTC. Residues: CASSRLAGAYEQYF.

The chain is built from TRBV9 and TRBJ1-4; TRBD1 agrees at 7 bases. The CDR3 is 15 residues long. Unmatched junction bases numbered 5, after V lost 2 bases and J lost 4 bases. The germline V gene encodes CDR1 SGDLS and CDR2 YYNGEE. The CDR3 DNA reads TGTGCCAGCAGCGTTACAGGGGAAGGTAATGAAAAACTGTTTTTT. Protein: CASSVTGEGNEKLFF. Drawing the rest from reference TRBV9 and TRBJ1-4, the complete variable domain is DSGVTQTPKHLITATGQRVTLRCSPRSGDLSVYWYQQSLDQGLQFLIQYYNGEERAKGNILERFSAQQFPDLHSELNLSSLELGDSALYFCASSVTGEGNEKLFFGSGTQLSVL.

The J gene is TRBJ2-2, the V gene TRBV7-2; 10 bases align to TRBD2. The CDR3 runs 15 residues. Germline loops: CDR1 SGHTA, CDR2 FQGNSA. With 5 bases clipped from V and 6 bases from J, the junction kept 6 bases outside the gene matches. The CDR3 region has the DNA TGTGCCAGCAGCCTTATAGCGGGAGGCCCCGGGGAGCTGTTTTTT. Amino acid sequence: CASSLIAGGPGELFF.

This chain connects TRBV6-5 to TRBJ2-7; the match to TRBD1 covers 10 bases. Germline values: CDR1 MNHEY, CDR2 SVGAGI. This CDR3 comprises 15 residues. The junction had 7 bases not matched to a gene; V was cut back by 5 bases and J by 3 bases. Here the CDR3 reads CASSPPGQGIYEQYF. In DNA form, the CDR3 reads TGTGCCAGCAGTCCCCCGGGACAGGGGATCTACGAGCAGTACTTC.

The rearrangement uses TRBV28 and TRBJ1-2, with D unclear. The V gene's germline CDR1 is MDHEN and CDR2 SYDVKM. The CDR3 runs 13 residues. V was pared by 8 bases and J by 4 bases, with 14 bases between. Written as DNA, the CDR3 is TGTGCCAGCGGTGAAAGGAGCCCCTATGGCTACACCTTC. Its protein product is CASGERSPYGYTF.

The chain is built from TRBV5-1 and TRBJ2-3; D is perhaps TRBD2 (6 bases). Germline V gives CDR1 SGHRS, CDR2 YFSETQ. CDR3 length: 16 residues. Trimming stripped 4 bases from V and 1 base from J, with 16 bases between. This chain's CDR3 is CASSQGLGGRTDTQYF. The CDR3, as DNA: TGCGCCAGCAGCCAAGGATTGGGAGGTCGCACAGATACGCAGTATTTT.

This clone was observed once. The chain recombines TRBV7-2 with TRBJ1-2; no clear D gene. Trimming shortened V by 3 bases and J by 0 bases, and 8 bases separated the two germline ends. This CDR3 comprises 14 residues. Germline CDR1 reads SGHTA; CDR2 reads FQGNSA. DNA of the CDR3: TGTGCCAGCAGCTTTGTGGGGACTAACTATGGCTACACCTTC. Protein: CASSFVGTNYGYTF. Using reference TRBV7-2 and TRBJ1-2 for the parts outside the CDR3, the full variable domain is GAGVSQSPSNKVTEKGKDVELRCDPISGHTALYWYRQSLGQGLEFLIYFQGNSAPDKSGLPSDRFSAERTGGSVSTLTIQRTQQEDSAVYLCASSFVGTNYGYTFGSGTRLTVV.

This chain links TRBV9 with TRBJ2-2; a weak D match, TRBD1 (6 bases). The CDR3 covers 17 residues. Trimming pared 6 bases from V and 3 bases from J, leaving 21 bases between. Germline V gene lookup returns CDR1 SGDLS and CDR2 YYNGEE. CDR3 nucleotides: TGTGCCAGCACTCCCTGGGGTGTAACAGGGCACACCGGGGAGCTGTTTTTT. Amino acid sequence: CASTPWGVTGHTGELFF.

V is TRBV4-2 and J is TRBJ2-7, with a tentative D call TRBD2 (6 bases). This CDR3 is built from 13 residues. V was clipped by 1 base and J by 4 bases, with 8 bases between them. Per germline, CDR1 LGHNA and CDR2 YNFKEQ. CDR3 nucleotides: TGTGCCAGCAGCCAAGGACTAGTTTACGAGCAGTACTTC. Amino acid sequence: CASSQGLVYEQYF.

The chain recombines TRBV6-5 with TRBJ2-7, with D tentatively TRBD2 (6 bases). The V end was cut by 6 bases, the J end by 6 bases, with 21 bases between. The CDR3 length is 15 residues. Germline-derived CDR1 and CDR2 are MNHEY and SVGAGI. This CDR3 is CASSPTAFPGAEQYF. DNA of the CDR3: TGTGCCAGCAGCCCTACAGCCTTTCCGGGAGCCGAGCAGTACTTC.

The chain carries TRBV11-2 and TRBJ2-7; D not resolved. The V and J ends lost 5 bases and 2 bases respectively, with 7 bases between them. The CDR3 has 12 residues. The germline gives CDR1 SGHAT, CDR2 FQNNGV. The CDR3 DNA is TGTGCCAGCAGCCCAACCCCCTACGAGCAGTACTTC. Amino acid sequence: CASSPTPYEQYF.

A single count supports this clone. The rearrangement joins TRBV14 to TRBJ1-1, with D perhaps matching TRBD1 (5 bases). CDR3 length: 15 amino acids. The germline gives CDR1 SGHDN, CDR2 FVKESK. V was clipped by 5 bases and J by 0 bases, with 13 bases between them. The CDR3 bases are TGTGCCAGCAGCGTCGACCGAGGGGTGAACACTGAAGCTTTCTTT. Its translation is CASSVDRGVNTEAFF. The full variable domain, in which reference TRBV14 and TRBJ1-1 provide the parts outside the CDR3, is EAGVTQFPSHSVIEKGQTVTLRCDPISGHDNLYWYRRVMGKEIKFLLHFVKESKQDESGMPNNRFLAERTGGTYSTLKVQPAELEDSGVYFCASSVDRGVNTEAFFGQGTRLTVV.

The chain has TRBV5-1 and TRBJ1-1, with D tentatively TRBD1 (5 bases). V was shortened by 7 bases and J by 4 bases, with 20 bases between the two germline ends. CDR3 length equals 15 residues. The germline CDR1 and CDR2 sequences are SGHRS and YFSETQ. For the CDR3, the DNA is TGCGCCAGCCGTAATCAAGCGGGGGATAGCACTGAAGCTTTCTTT. It yields the protein CASRNQAGDSTEAFF.

The chain recombines TRBV7-9 with TRBJ1-1; TRBD1 aligns across 7 bases. Germline CDR1 is SEHNR and CDR2 is FQNEAQ (reference sequence). This CDR3 spans 13 amino acids. With 4 bases clipped from V and 9 bases from J, the junction kept 8 bases outside the gene matches. The DNA of the CDR3 is TGTGCCAGCAGCTGGGAGCAGGGGGGTAAAGCTTTCTTT. Encoded protein: CASSWEQGGKAFF.

The rearrangement links TRBV28 to TRBJ2-4; D gene unclear. Germline V lookup: CDR1 MDHEN, CDR2 SYDVKM. This CDR3 spans 16 amino acids. V was shortened by 7 bases and J by 1 base, with 17 bases between the two germline ends. The CDR3 nucleotides read TGTGCCAGCAATCTCAGGCGCCCTGGGGCCAAAAACATTCAGTACTTC. Translation: CASNLRRPGAKNIQYF.

V gene TRBV2 combines with J gene TRBJ2-4, with D perhaps TRBD2 (5 bases). Germline assignment: CDR1 SNHLY and CDR2 FYNNEI. This CDR3 spans 14 amino acids. V was pared by 1 base and J by 1 base, with 5 bases between. The CDR3 here is CASSEGGAKNIQYF. The CDR3 nucleotides are TGTGCCAGCAGTGAAGGAGGGGCCAAAAACATTCAGTACTTC.

This chain connects TRBV6-1 to TRBJ2-1; D is possibly TRBD1 (6 bases). The germline V gene has CDR1 MNHNS and CDR2 SASEGT. With 8 bases removed from V and 8 bases from J, the gap between germline ends came to 16 bases. CDR3 size: 13 residues. In DNA form, the CDR3 reads TGTGCCAGCCGGGACATTAAGTTCCATGAGCAGTTCTTC. This sequence encodes CASRDIKFHEQFF.

The rearrangement joins TRBV18 to TRBJ1-1; tentatively, D is TRBD1 (5 bases). This CDR3 region has 13 residues. CDR1 KGHSH and CDR2 LQKENI come from the germline V gene. V lost 4 bases and J 5 bases, leaving 11 bases between the germline ends. CDR3 sequence (DNA): TGTGCCAGCTCACAACAAAGGGGAACTGAAGCTTTCTTT. Translation gives CASSQQRGTEAFF.